The 27 T cell receptor beta chains below come from one sample, sequenced in a study of blood T cell repertoires in COVID-19. Data came from immunoSEQ multiplex PCR; TCRdb stores just in-frame clones and leaves some out. The sample lists 100,000 to 150,000 clones, over 70% occurring once. The sample consisted of peripheral blood. Source of these receptors: a woman in her forties or fifties with acute or convalescent COVID-19.

The CDR3 sequence: CASSLDRAQNSPLHF. Written as DNA, the CDR3 is TGTGCCAGCAGCTTAGACAGGGCCCAAAATTCACCCCTCCACTTT. V usage is TRBV5-4 and J usage is TRBJ1-6; 7 bases match TRBD1. This CDR3 contains 15 residues. V was clipped by 2 bases and J by 7 bases; unmatched bases: 6. Germline assignment: CDR1 SGHNT and CDR2 YYREEE (reference sequence).

The chain recombines TRBV28 with TRBJ1-1, with D unresolved. V was cut by 3 bases and J by 4 bases, with 6 bases left in between. Germline lookup yields CDR1 MDHEN and CDR2 SYDVKM. This CDR3 spans 12 amino acids. CDR3 nucleotide sequence: TGTGCCAGCAGTTTGAGCCTCACTGAAGCTTTCTTT. Translating gives CASSLSLTEAFF.

This clone has a handful of counts. This chain joins TRBV7-2 and TRBJ2-3, with 11 bases that match TRBD2. Looked up from germline, CDR1 is SGHTA and CDR2 is FQGNSA. The CDR3 contains 15 residues. V lost 9 bases and J lost 4; bases outside the gene matches: 9. The CDR3 coding sequence is TGTGCCAGTAAAAATAGCGGGAGGGTATCAGATACGCAGTATTTT. Translating it yields CASKNSGRVSDTQYF.

This CDR3 reads CASSYEASEQETQYF. CDR3 DNA: TGTGCCAGCAGCTACGAGGCCTCTGAGCAAGAGACCCAGTACTTC. The chain employs TRBV11-2 and TRBJ2-5; D remains ambiguous. The germline gives CDR1 SGHAT, CDR2 FQNNGV. The CDR3 has 15 amino acids. V was pared by 4 bases and J by 2 bases, with 14 bases between.

V usage is TRBV7-8 and J usage is TRBJ1-1, with D unclear. V shed 2 bases and J shed 5 bases, with 12 bases lying between them. This CDR3 has 14 amino acids. Germline values: CDR1 SGHVS, CDR2 FQNEAQ. In DNA form, the CDR3 reads TGTGCCAGCAGCTTATTTGAGGGCCTAACTGAAGCTTTCTTT. Translation gives CASSLFEGLTEAFF.

The chain couples TRBV19 to TRBJ1-1; 7 positions match TRBD1. The CDR3 is 14 residues long. Per germline, CDR1 LNHDA and CDR2 SQIVND (reference sequence). Trimming took 11 bases from V and 5 from J; bases not matched to a gene: 14. In DNA form, the CDR3 reads TGTGCCGTCGAGACAGGGAAGGGGAGAACTGAAGCTTTCTTT. Translated: CAVETGKGRTEAFF. The whole variable domain, filled in from reference TRBV19 and TRBJ1-1, reads DGGITQSPKYLFRKEGQNVTLSCEQNLNHDAMYWYRQDPGQGLRLIYYSQIVNDFQKGDIAEGYSVSREKKESFPLTVTSAQKNPTAFYLCAVETGKGRTEAFFGQGTRLTVV.

The chain carries TRBV11-2 and TRBJ1-2, with 7 bases fitting TRBD1. This CDR3 contains 16 residues. Germline trimming cut 1 base from V and 1 base from J; bases unmatched to any gene: 6. CDR1 SGHAT and CDR2 FQNNGV come from the germline V gene. CDR3 nucleotides: TGTGCCAGCAGCTTAGGGACAGGAGATTATAACTATGGCTACACCTTC. It yields the protein CASSLGTGDYNYGYTF.

This sequence joins TRBV14 and TRBJ2-3, with D possibly TRBD2 on 6 matching bases. V was clipped by 0 bases and J by 8 bases, with 12 bases between them. The germline V gene encodes CDR1 SGHDN and CDR2 FVKESK. The length of the CDR3 is 14 residues. The CDR3 loop is CASSQEGTGGTQYF. CDR3 nucleotides: TGTGCCAGCAGCCAAGAGGGGACTGGTGGTACGCAGTATTTT.

The chain has TRBV5-1 and TRBJ2-2; possible D gene TRBD2, 6 bases. The ends were cut back, 3 bases at V and 6 bases at J, with 9 bases in the middle. The CDR3 covers 13 residues. CDR1 and CDR2 from the germline V gene are SGHRS and YFSETQ. The CDR3 DNA reads TGCGCCAGCAGCTCTGGAGGGTCCGGGGAGCTGTTTTTT. It codes for CASSSGGSGELFF.

This clone has a single count. The gene calls are TRBV28 and TRBJ1-5; D is undetermined. The V end lost 2 bases, the J end lost 6 bases, and 8 bases lay between the germline ends. CDR3 length equals 13 residues. Germline CDR1 reads MDHEN; CDR2 reads SYDVKM. The chain's CDR3 is CASSLQETQPQHF. In nucleotides, the CDR3 is TGTGCCAGCAGTTTACAGGAAACTCAGCCCCAGCATTTT.

This rearrangement joins TRBV11-2 to TRBJ2-2; tentatively, D is TRBD2 (5 bases). The CDR3 extends over 15 amino acids. Trimming pared 7 bases from V and 6 bases from J, leaving 18 bases between. Germline V gene lookup returns CDR1 SGHAT and CDR2 FQNNGV. The CDR3 DNA reads TGTGCCAGCAACGCTAACAGCGGTGGGGCCGGGGAGCTGTTTTTT. Protein sequence: CASNANSGGAGELFF.

The chain uses TRBV3-1 (or the pseudogene TRBV3-2) and TRBJ2-1; D is possibly TRBD2 (5 bases). Germline lookup yields CDR1 LGHDT and CDR2 YNNKEL (reference sequence). The CDR3 covers 14 residues. V dropped 6 bases and J dropped 10 bases, with 19 bases sitting between them. The CDR3 region is CASRQDSGVGEQFF. The CDR3 DNA reads TGTGCCAGCAGGCAGGACTCAGGAGTGGGGGAGCAGTTCTTC.

The chain recombines TRBV19 with TRBJ1-6, with 7 bases lining up with TRBD1. V was pared by 6 bases and J by 9 bases, with 5 bases of the junction left unmatched. Germline loops: CDR1 LNHDA, CDR2 SQIVND (reference sequence). CDR3 size: 13 residues. CDR3 protein: CASRGTVSSPLHF. For the CDR3, the DNA is TGTGCCAGTAGGGGGACAGTCAGTTCACCCCTCCACTTT.

This rearrangement joins TRBV12-3 or TRBV12-4 to TRBJ1-4, with D hard to call. The CDR3 spans 13 residues. Trimming removed 2 bases at V and 8 bases at J, with 9 bases between. DNA of the CDR3: TGTGCCAGCAGTTTAAGGGAGAACGAAAAACTGTTTTTT. Amino acid sequence: CASSLRENEKLFF.

This chain connects TRBV27 to TRBJ2-3, with 7 bases identical to TRBD2. CDR3 size: 13 residues. Germline V gene lookup returns CDR1 MNHEY and CDR2 SMNVEV (reference sequence). V was clipped by 10 bases and J by 3 bases; unmatched bases: 7. The CDR3 coding sequence is TGTGCCATCTCTAGCGGAAATACAGATACGCAGTATTTT. Its protein is CAISSGNTDTQYF.

In DNA, the CDR3 is TGTGCCAGCAGTTACTCTACAGGGGCCTTAAAGACTGAAGCTTTCTTT. This gives the protein CASSYSTGALKTEAFF. V is TRBV6-5 and J is TRBJ1-1; 7 nucleotides agree with TRBD1. Germline loops: CDR1 MNHEY, CDR2 SVGAGI. V shed 0 bases and J 5 bases; nucleotides not matched to a gene: 9. The CDR3 is 16 amino acids.

The chain links TRBV4-1 to TRBJ2-2; TRBD1 is a possible D gene (5 bases). CDR1 and CDR2 (germline): MGHRA, YSYEKL. The CDR3 runs to 16 residues. Trimming took 0 bases from V and 5 from J, leaving 13 bases between them. The CDR3 nucleotides read TGCGCCAGCAGCCAAGACGGTCAGGGCGGTACCGGGGAGCTGTTTTTT. It is translated as CASSQDGQGGTGELFF.

The chain combines TRBV9 with TRBJ1-2; 11 bases are shared with TRBD1. The V segment lost 4 bases and the J segment 4 bases; nucleotides outside the gene matches: 6. The length of the CDR3 is 15 residues. Germline V lookup: CDR1 SGDLS, CDR2 YYNGEE. The CDR3 DNA follows: TGTGCCAGCAGCCGTGACGGACAGGGGGCCTATGGCTACACCTTC. This translates into CASSRDGQGAYGYTF.

The chain links TRBV29-1 to TRBJ1-2; TRBD1 might be the D (5 bases). The CDR3 covers 13 residues. Trimming pared 6 bases from V and 4 bases from J, leaving 15 bases between. Germline V gives CDR1 SQVTM, CDR2 ANQGSEA. The CDR3 nucleotides read TGCAGCGTAGTGACAGCCCGGAGCTATGGCTACACCTTC. Its translation is CSVVTARSYGYTF.

This clone was seen more than once but under ten times. The chain uses TRBV5-1 and TRBJ2-7; D gene ambiguous. Trimming took 0 bases from V and 0 from J, leaving 10 bases between them. Germline V CDR1 and CDR2: SGHRS, YFSETQ. This CDR3 comprises 15 residues. The DNA of the CDR3 is TGCGCCAGCAGCTTGGACGCCGCTAGCTCCTACGAGCAGTACTTC. The encoded protein is CASSLDAASSYEQYF.

The chain couples TRBV19 to TRBJ2-1; 10 bases line up with TRBD2. The trim removed 3 bases at V and 0 bases at J, leaving 8 bases unmatched. Per germline, CDR1 LNHDA and CDR2 SQIVND (reference sequence). This CDR3 has 18 residues. CDR3 nucleotide sequence: TGTGCCAGTAGTATTGGGCTAGCGGGGGAAAGCTCCTACAATGAGCAGTTCTTC. This encodes CASSIGLAGESSYNEQFF.

This chain links TRBV2 with TRBJ1-1; D gene ambiguous. Trimming removed 4 bases at V and 1 base at J, with 7 bases between. Germline CDR1 SNHLY, CDR2 FYNNEI. The length of the CDR3 is 13 residues. Written as DNA, the CDR3 is TGTGCCAGCAGTGGGAGGCAGAACACTGAAGCTTTCTTT. Protein: CASSGRQNTEAFF.

This clone came up a few times. The chain has TRBV6-5 and TRBJ2-7, with 7 nucleotides matching TRBD1. CDR1 is MNHEY and CDR2 is SVGAGI in the germline V gene. The CDR3 length is 13 residues. Trimming cost V 6 bases and J 3 bases; bases outside gene matches: 5. The CDR3 is CASSFGTVYEQYF. For the CDR3, the DNA is TGTGCCAGCAGCTTTGGGACAGTCTACGAGCAGTACTTC.

The rearrangement joins TRBV10-3 to TRBJ1-2, with TRBD1 matching 9 bases. The V gene's germline CDR1 is ENHRY and CDR2 SYGVKD. CDR3 size: 13 residues. Losses at the gene ends were 11 bases for V and 8 bases for J; bases not matched to a gene: 12. The CDR3 spells CASYERQGVGYTF. As DNA, the CDR3 is TGTGCCTCGTATGAAAGACAGGGGGTAGGCTACACCTTC.

The chain carries TRBV24-1 and TRBJ1-5, with unresolved D. The CDR3 spans 13 residues. The V and J ends lost 5 bases and 4 bases respectively, with 8 bases between them. The germline V gene encodes CDR1 KGHDR and CDR2 SFDVKD. CDR3 amino acids: CATSVGQNQPQHF. Written as DNA, the CDR3 is TGTGCCACCAGTGTTGGTCAGAATCAGCCCCAGCATTTT.

This rearrangement joins TRBV18 to TRBJ1-2, with 7 nucleotides matching TRBD1. After removal of 2 bases from V and 2 bases from J, the junction contained 2 bases not matched to a gene. The CDR3 is 14 residues long. Germline V gene data show CDR1 as KGHSH and CDR2 as LQKENI. CDR3 residues: CASSPFRGNYGYTF. CDR3 in DNA: TGTGCCAGCTCACCATTCAGGGGGAACTATGGCTACACCTTC.

The chain combines TRBV2 with TRBJ2-7, with D maybe TRBD1 (6 bases). Trimming pared 6 bases from V and 10 bases from J, leaving 16 bases between. The length of the CDR3 is 12 residues. Germline loops: CDR1 SNHLY, CDR2 FYNNEI. The CDR3 sequence is CASSQQGTIQYF. The CDR3 coding sequence is TGTGCCAGCAGCCAACAAGGGACAATCCAGTACTTC.